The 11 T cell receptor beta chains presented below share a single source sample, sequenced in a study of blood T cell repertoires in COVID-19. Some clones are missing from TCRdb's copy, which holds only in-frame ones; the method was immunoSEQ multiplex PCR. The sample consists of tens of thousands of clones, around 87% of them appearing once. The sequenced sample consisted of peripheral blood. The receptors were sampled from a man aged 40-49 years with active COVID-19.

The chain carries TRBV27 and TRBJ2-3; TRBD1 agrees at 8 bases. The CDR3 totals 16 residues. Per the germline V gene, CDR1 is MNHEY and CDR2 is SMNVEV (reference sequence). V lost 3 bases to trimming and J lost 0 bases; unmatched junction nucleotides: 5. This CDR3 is CASSFGQGGSTDTQYF. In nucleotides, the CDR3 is TGTGCCAGCAGTTTCGGACAGGGTGGTAGCACAGATACGCAGTATTTT.

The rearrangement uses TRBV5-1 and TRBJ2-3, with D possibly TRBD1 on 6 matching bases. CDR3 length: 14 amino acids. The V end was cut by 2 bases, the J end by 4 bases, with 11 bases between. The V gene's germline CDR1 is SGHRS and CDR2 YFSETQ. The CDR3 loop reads CASSFRGRADTQYF. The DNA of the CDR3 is TGCGCCAGCAGCTTCAGGGGTAGAGCAGATACGCAGTATTTT. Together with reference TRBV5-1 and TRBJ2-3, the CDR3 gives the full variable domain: KAGVTQTPRYLIKTRGQQVTLSCSPISGHRSVSWYQQTPGQGLQFLFEYFSETQRNKGNFPGRFSGRQFSNSRSEMNVSTLELGDSALYLCASSFRGRADTQYFGPGTRLTVL.

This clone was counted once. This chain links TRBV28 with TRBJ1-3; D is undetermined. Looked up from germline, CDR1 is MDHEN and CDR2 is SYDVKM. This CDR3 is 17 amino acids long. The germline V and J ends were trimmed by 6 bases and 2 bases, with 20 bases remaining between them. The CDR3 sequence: CASSPRGSPGTGNTIYF. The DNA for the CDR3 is TGTGCCAGCAGCCCCCGCGGGTCCCCCGGTACTGGAAACACCATATATTTT.

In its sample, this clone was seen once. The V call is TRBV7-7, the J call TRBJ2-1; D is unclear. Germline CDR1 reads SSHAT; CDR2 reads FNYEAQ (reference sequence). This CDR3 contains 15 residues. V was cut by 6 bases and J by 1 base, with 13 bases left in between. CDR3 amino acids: CASSDLGVSYNEQFF. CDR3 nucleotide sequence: TGTGCCAGCAGTGACCTAGGAGTATCCTACAATGAGCAGTTCTTC.

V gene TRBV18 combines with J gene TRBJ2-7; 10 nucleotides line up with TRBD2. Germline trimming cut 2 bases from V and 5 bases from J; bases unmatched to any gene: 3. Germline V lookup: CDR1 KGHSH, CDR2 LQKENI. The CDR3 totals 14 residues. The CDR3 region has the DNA TGTGCCAGCTCACCAAGCAGCGGGAGGGACGAGCAGTACTTC. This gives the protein CASSPSSGRDEQYF. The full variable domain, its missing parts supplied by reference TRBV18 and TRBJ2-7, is NAGVMQNPRHLVRRRGQEARLRCSPMKGHSHVYWYRQLPEEGLKFMVYLQKENIIDESGMPKERFSAEFPKEGPSILRIQQVVRGDSAAYFCASSPSSGRDEQYFGPGTRLTVT.

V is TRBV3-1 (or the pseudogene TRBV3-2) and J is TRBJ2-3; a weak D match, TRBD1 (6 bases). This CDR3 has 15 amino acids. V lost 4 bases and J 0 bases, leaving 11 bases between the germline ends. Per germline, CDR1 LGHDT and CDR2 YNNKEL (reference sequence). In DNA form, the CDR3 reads TGTGCCAGCAGCCCCCAGGGGTCTAGCACAGATACGCAGTATTTT. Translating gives CASSPQGSSTDTQYF.

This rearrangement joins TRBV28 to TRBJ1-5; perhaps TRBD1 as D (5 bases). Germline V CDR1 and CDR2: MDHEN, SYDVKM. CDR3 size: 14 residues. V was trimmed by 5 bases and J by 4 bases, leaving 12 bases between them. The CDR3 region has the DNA TGTGCCAGCAGTCTCAGACAGTGGAATCAGCCCCAGCATTTT. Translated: CASSLRQWNQPQHF.

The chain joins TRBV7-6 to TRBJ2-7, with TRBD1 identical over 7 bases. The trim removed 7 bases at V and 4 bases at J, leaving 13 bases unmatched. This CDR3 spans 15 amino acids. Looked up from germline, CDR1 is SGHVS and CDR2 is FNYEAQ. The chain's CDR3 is CASTEQGSAMYEQYF. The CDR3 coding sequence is TGTGCCAGCACCGAACAGGGGAGCGCTATGTACGAGCAGTACTTC. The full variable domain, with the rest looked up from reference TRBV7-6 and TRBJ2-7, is GAGVSQSPRYKVTKRGQDVALRCDPISGHVSLYWYRQALGQGPEFLTYFNYEAQQDKSGLPNDRFSAERPEGSISTLTIQRTEQRDSAMYRCASTEQGSAMYEQYFGPGTRLTVT.

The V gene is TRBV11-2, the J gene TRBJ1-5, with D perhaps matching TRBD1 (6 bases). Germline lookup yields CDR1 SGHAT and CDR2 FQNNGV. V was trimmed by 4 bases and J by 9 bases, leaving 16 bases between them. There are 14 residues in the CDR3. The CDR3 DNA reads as TGTGCCAGCAGCTCGGGTTTCAGGGGTGGGCCCCAGCATTTT. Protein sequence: CASSSGFRGGPQHF.

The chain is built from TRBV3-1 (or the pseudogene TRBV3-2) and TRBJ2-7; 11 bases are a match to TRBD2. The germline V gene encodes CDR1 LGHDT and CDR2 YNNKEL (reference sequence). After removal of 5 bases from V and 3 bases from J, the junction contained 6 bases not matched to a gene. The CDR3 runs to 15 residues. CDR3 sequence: CASSVTSGSNYEQYF. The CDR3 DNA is TGTGCCAGCAGCGTCACTAGCGGGAGTAACTACGAGCAGTACTTC.

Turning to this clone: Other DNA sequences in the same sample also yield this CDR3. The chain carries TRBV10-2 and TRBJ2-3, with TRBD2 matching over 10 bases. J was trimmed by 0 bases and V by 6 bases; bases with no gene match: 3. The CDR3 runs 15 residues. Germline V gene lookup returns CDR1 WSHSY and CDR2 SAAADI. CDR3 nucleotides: TGCGCCAGCAGGTTGACTAGCGGGAGCACAGATACGCAGTATTTT. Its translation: CASRLTSGSTDTQYF.